The clone carrying this T cell receptor beta chain was detected ten times or more. Indicated time point: pre-sensitization, week 0. The treatment: therapeutic diphenylcyclopropenone sensitization with weekly scalp DPC. TCRdb itself ran the RACE reads through MiXCR, one entry per CDR3 protein. The table records approximately 370,000 distinct CDR3 sequences, approximately 5% of them present only once. V dropped 1 base and J dropped 7 bases, with 17 bases sitting between them. This CDR3 is built from 15 residues. The germline CDR1 and CDR2 sequences are SGHRS and YFSETQ. This entry comes from a study of human T cells and chemical hapten exposure.

J is TRBJ2-5 and V is TRBV5-1; D tentatively fits TRBD1 or TRBD2 (6 bases each). Specimen: whole blood, collected in connection with sensitization to the hapten diphenylcyclopropenone (DPC). This receptor was obtained from a woman between 18 and 30 years old with alopecia areata. Some clones in this sample may be carry-over from other donors' samples. The CDR3 sequence: CASSLFRGPGATQYF. The DNA for the CDR3 is TGCGCCAGCAGCTTGTTTCGTGGCCCGGGGGCGACCCAGTACTTC. Using reference TRBV5-1 and TRBJ2-5 for the parts outside the CDR3, the full variable domain is KAGVTQTPRYLIKTRGQQVTLSCSPISGHRSVSWYQQTPGQGLQFLFEYFSETQRNKGNFPGRFSGRQFSNSRSEMNVSTLELGDSALYLCASSLFRGPGATQYFGPGTRLLVL.